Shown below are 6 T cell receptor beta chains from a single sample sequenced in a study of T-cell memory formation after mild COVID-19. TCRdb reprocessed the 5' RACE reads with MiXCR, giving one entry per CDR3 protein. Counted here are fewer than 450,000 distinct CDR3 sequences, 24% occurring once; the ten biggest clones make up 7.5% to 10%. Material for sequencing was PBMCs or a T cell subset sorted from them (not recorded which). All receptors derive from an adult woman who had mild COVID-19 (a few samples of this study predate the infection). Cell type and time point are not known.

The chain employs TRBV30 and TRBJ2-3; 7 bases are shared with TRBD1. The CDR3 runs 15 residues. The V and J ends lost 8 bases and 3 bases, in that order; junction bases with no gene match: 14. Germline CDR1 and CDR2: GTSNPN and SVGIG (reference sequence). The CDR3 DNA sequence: TGTGCCCGGACCGACAGGGCCCTTCCGACAGATACGCAGTATTTT. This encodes CARTDRALPTDTQYF.

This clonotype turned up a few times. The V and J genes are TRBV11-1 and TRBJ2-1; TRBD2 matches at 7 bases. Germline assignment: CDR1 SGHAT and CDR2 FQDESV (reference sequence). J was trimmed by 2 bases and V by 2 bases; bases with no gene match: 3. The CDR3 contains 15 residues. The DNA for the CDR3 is TGTGCCAGCAGCTTAAGTCTAGCGGCCTACAATGAGCAGTTCTTC. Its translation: CASSLSLAAYNEQFF.

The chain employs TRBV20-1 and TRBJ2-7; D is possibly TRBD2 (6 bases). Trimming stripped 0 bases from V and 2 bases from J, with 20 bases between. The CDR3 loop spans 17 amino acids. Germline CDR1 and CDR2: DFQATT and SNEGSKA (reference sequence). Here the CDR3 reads CSARDHFGGEVPYEQYF. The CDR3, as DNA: TGCAGTGCTAGAGATCATTTCGGGGGAGAGGTGCCCTACGAGCAGTACTTC.

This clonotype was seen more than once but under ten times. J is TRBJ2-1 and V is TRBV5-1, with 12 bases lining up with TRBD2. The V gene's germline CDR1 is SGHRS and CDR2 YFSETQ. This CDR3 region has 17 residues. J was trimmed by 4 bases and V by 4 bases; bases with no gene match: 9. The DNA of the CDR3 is TGCGCCAGCAGCCCCAGACTAGCGGGAGCGGGGTACAATGAGCAGTTCTTC. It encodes CASSPRLAGAGYNEQFF.

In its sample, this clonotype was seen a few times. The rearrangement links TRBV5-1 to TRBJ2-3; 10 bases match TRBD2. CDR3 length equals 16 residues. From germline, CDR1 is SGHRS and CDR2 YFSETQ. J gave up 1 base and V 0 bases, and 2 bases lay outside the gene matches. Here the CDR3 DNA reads TGCGCCAGCAGCTTGGGCGGGACTAGCGGCACAGATACGCAGTATTTT. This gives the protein CASSLGGTSGTDTQYF.

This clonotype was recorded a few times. CDR3 residues: CASSRLTGAGDNEQFF. In DNA form, the CDR3 reads TGTGCCAGCAGCCGGCTGACAGGGGCTGGGGACAATGAGCAGTTCTTC. The chain carries TRBV14 and TRBJ2-1; 8 bases fit TRBD1. The CDR3 has 16 residues. The V and J ends lost 4 bases and 5 bases, in that order; junction bases with no gene match: 10. The germline gives CDR1 SGHDN, CDR2 FVKESK. The variable domain in full, with the rest retrieved from reference TRBV14 and TRBJ2-1, is EAGVTQFPSHSVIEKGQTVTLRCDPISGHDNLYWYRRVMGKEIKFLLHFVKESKQDESGMPNNRFLAERTGGTYSTLKVQPAELEDSGVYFCASSRLTGAGDNEQFFGPGTRLTVL.